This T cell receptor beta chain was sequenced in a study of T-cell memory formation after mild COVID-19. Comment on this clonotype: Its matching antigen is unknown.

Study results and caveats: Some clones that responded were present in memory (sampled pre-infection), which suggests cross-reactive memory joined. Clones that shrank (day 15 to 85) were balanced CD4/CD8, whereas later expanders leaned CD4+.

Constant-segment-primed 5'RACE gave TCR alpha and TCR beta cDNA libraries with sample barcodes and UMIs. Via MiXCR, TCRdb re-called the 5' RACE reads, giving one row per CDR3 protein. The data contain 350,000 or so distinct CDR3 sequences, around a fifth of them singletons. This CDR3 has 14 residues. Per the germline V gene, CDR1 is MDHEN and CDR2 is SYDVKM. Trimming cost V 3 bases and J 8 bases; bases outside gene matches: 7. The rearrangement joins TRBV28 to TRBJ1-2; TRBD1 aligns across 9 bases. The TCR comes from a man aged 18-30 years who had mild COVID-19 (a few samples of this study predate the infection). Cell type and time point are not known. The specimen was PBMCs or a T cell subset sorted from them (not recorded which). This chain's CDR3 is CASSFGQGLIGYTF. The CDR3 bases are TGTGCCAGCAGTTTCGGACAGGGGTTAATCGGCTACACCTTC.